One and the same sample provided the 18 T cell receptor beta chains below, sequenced in a study of early T cells in non-severe SARS-CoV-2 infection (dated by TCRdb to the early 2020s). The library relied on 5' RACE. The instrument given in TCRdb is NextSeq 500. TCRdb itself trimmed the public reads at Q25 with fastp, ran MiXCR and retained productive beta chains. Every entry covers one CDR3 protein and lists the most common genes and DNA from its rows. This sample holds 48,000 or so distinct CDR3 sequences; around 13% were observed only once. The ten largest clones take up roughly 10% of the sample. The sequencing input was whole blood. The receptor source for this set is an adult who was a healthcare worker with PCR-confirmed SARS-CoV-2 infection or an uninfected control (not recorded which).

This clonotype was picked up a small number of times. The genes are TRBV19 and TRBJ2-5; D is perhaps TRBD1 (6 bases). CDR1 and CDR2 from the germline V gene are LNHDA and SQIVND (reference sequence). The CDR3 covers 13 residues. Trimming removed 6 bases from V and 2 bases from J, with 10 bases in between. CDR3 nucleotides: TGTGCCAGTAGAAGGGGGAATCAAGAGACCCAGTACTTC. Translation gives CASRRGNQETQYF.

This clonotype was observed at least ten times. This chain connects TRBV11-2 to TRBJ2-7; 8 bases map to TRBD1. The length of the CDR3 is 18 residues. Germline V gene sequence: CDR1 SGHAT, CDR2 FQNNGV. V gave up 5 bases and J gave up 2 bases; unmatched junction bases: 17. CDR3 sequence: CASSPTRRDRRQAYEQYF. The CDR3 DNA is TGTGCCAGCAGCCCGACCCGCAGGGACAGGCGCCAGGCCTACGAGCAGTACTTC.

The chain couples TRBV20-1 to TRBJ2-5, with D unresolved. Germline loops: CDR1 DFQATT, CDR2 SNEGSKA (reference sequence). V gave up 0 bases and J gave up 2 bases, with 10 bases separating them. This CDR3 region has 14 residues. The CDR3 region has the DNA TGCAGTGCTAGAGATACCTGGGGACAAGAGACCCAGTACTTC. Translated: CSARDTWGQETQYF.

The chain has TRBV6-5 and TRBJ1-2, with D uncertain. This CDR3 comprises 13 residues. The V end lost 4 bases, the J end lost 0 bases, and 6 bases lay between the germline ends. Germline V gives CDR1 MNHEY, CDR2 SVGAGI. The CDR3: CASSSGTNYGYTF. In DNA form, the CDR3 reads TGTGCCAGCAGTTCCGGAACTAACTATGGCTACACCTTC.

With respect to this clonotype: A much larger clone sits a single nucleotide away, making a read error possible. The chain links TRBV7-9 to TRBJ1-5; TRBD1 might be the D (6 bases). V was trimmed by 8 bases and J by 2 bases, leaving 13 bases between them. From germline, CDR1 is SEHNR and CDR2 FQNEAQ (reference sequence). The CDR3 sequence is 14 residues long. The CDR3 nucleotides are TGTGCCAGCTCCCGATCAGGGGGCAATCAGCCCCAGCATTTT. Translated: CASSRSGGNQPQHF.

A few counts support this clonotype. The genes are TRBV28 and TRBJ2-7; D is unresolved. In germline, CDR1 is MDHEN, CDR2 SYDVKM. The CDR3 runs 13 residues. The V end lost 6 bases, the J end lost 2 bases, and 11 bases lay between the germline ends. The chain's CDR3 is CASSPTEPYEQYF. DNA for the CDR3: TGTGCCAGCAGCCCGACGGAGCCCTACGAGCAGTACTTC.

This clonotype was counted ten times or more. The chain is built from TRBV5-1 and TRBJ1-1; D may be TRBD1 (5 bases). Germline V CDR1 and CDR2: SGHRS, YFSETQ. This CDR3 spans 15 amino acids. Trimming stripped 0 bases from V and 5 bases from J, with 14 bases between. CDR3: CASSLAAGRGTEAFF. In nucleotides, the CDR3 is TGCGCCAGCAGCTTGGCGGCAGGGCGGGGAACTGAAGCTTTCTTT.

This clonotype has a count of ten or more. The rearrangement uses TRBV7-9 and TRBJ1-1, with unresolved D. Germline CDR1 is SEHNR and CDR2 is FQNEAQ (reference sequence). The germline V and J ends were trimmed by 2 bases and 1 base, with 2 bases remaining between them. The CDR3 sequence is 12 residues long. The CDR3 coding sequence is TGTGCCAGCAGCTTAACGAACACTGAAGCTTTCTTT. Translation gives CASSLTNTEAFF. The full variable domain, rest sourced from reference TRBV7-9 and TRBJ1-1, is DTGVSQNPRHKITKRGQNVTFRCDPISEHNRLYWYRQTLGQGPEFLTYFQNEAQLEKSRLLSDRFSAERPKGSFSTLEIQRTEQGDSAMYLCASSLTNTEAFFGQGTRLTVV.

This clonotype was counted a few times. This chain links TRBV19 with TRBJ2-2; D may be TRBD1 or TRBD2 (5 bases each). The CDR3 runs to 15 residues. Per the germline V gene, CDR1 is LNHDA and CDR2 is SQIVND (reference sequence). Trimming took 7 bases from V and 5 from J, leaving 17 bases between them. The chain's CDR3 is CASTLGLGRTGELFF. Here the CDR3 DNA reads TGTGCCAGTACCTTGGGCCTGGGACGGACCGGGGAGCTGTTTTTT.

The table lists this clonotype with a few counts. The chain has TRBV11-3 and TRBJ2-2, with D perhaps TRBD1 (6 bases). Germline lookup yields CDR1 SGHNT and CDR2 YENEEA. Trimming stripped 5 bases from V and 5 bases from J, with 12 bases between. The CDR3 is made up of 14 amino acids. This CDR3 reads CASSPPQGTGELFF. DNA for the CDR3: TGTGCCAGCAGCCCCCCCCAGGGGACCGGGGAGCTGTTTTTT.

The table lists this clonotype with many counts. This sequence joins TRBV4-1 and TRBJ2-7; 8 bases are a match to TRBD1. With V trimmed by 4 bases and J by 1 base, 3 bases remained unmatched. The CDR3 covers 14 residues. The germline V gene has CDR1 MGHRA and CDR2 YSYEKL. For the CDR3, the DNA is TGCGCCAGCAGCCCGGGACAGGCTTCCTACGAGCAGTACTTC. It encodes CASSPGQASYEQYF.

This clonotype was recorded at least ten times. The rearrangement joins TRBV4-2 to TRBJ2-7, with D unresolved. Germline values: CDR1 LGHNA, CDR2 YNFKEQ. This CDR3 has 15 amino acids. Trimming took off 3 bases at V and 6 bases at J, with 18 bases between the two ends. The CDR3 region is CASSHITSPGGEQYF. The CDR3 DNA is TGTGCCAGCAGCCATATCACTTCCCCAGGCGGCGAGCAGTACTTC.

This clonotype was seen a few times. The rearrangement uses TRBV6-1 and TRBJ1-6, with 8 bases lining up with TRBD1. Trimming removed 4 bases from V and 10 bases from J; junction bases left unmatched: 9. Germline V CDR1 and CDR2: MNHNS, SASEGT. This CDR3 has 15 residues. The DNA of the CDR3 is TGTGCCAGCAGTGCCCGGACAGGGTCGGAATCACCCCTCCACTTT. Translated, it gives CASSARTGSESPLHF.

This clonotype appeared many times. CDR3 DNA sequence: TGCAGCGTTGGCAACAGACCGAACACCGGGGAGCTGTTTTTT. It codes for CSVGNRPNTGELFF. The chain has TRBV29-1 and TRBJ2-2; D not resolved. CDR1 is SQVTM and CDR2 is ANQGSEA in the germline V gene. The V and J ends lost 4 bases and 0 bases respectively, with 9 bases between them. The CDR3 is 14 residues long.

The chain has TRBV27 and TRBJ2-1; 8 bases align to TRBD2. The CDR3 is 14 residues long. The germline CDR1 and CDR2 sequences are MNHEY and SMNVEV (reference sequence). V was clipped by 5 bases and J by 5 bases; unmatched bases: 5. CDR3 region: CASSGPGGDNEQFF. The CDR3 nucleotides are TGTGCCAGCAGTGGCCCGGGGGGGGACAATGAGCAGTTCTTC.

There are a few counts of this clonotype. This CDR3 is CASSEGDSQNTEAFF. In DNA form, the CDR3 reads TGTGCCAGCAGCGAGGGGGACAGTCAAAACACTGAAGCTTTCTTT. This chain joins TRBV9 and TRBJ1-1; 7 positions agree with TRBD1. From germline, CDR1 is SGDLS and CDR2 YYNGEE. This CDR3 comprises 15 residues. With 3 bases clipped from V and 2 bases from J, the junction kept 7 bases outside the gene matches. Based on the CDR3 plus reference TRBV9 and TRBJ1-1, the full variable domain is DSGVTQTPKHLITATGQRVTLRCSPRSGDLSVYWYQQSLDQGLQFLIQYYNGEERAKGNILERFSAQQFPDLHSELNLSSLELGDSALYFCASSEGDSQNTEAFFGQGTRLTVV.

V is TRBV7-3 and J is TRBJ1-3; D gene uncertain. Trimming removed 2 bases from V and 1 base from J, with 9 bases in between. This CDR3 comprises 15 residues. Germline V gives CDR1 SGHTA, CDR2 FQGTGA. The CDR3 region has the DNA TGTGCCAGCAGCTTAGGTGCCTCATCTGGAAACACCATATATTTT. Its protein is CASSLGASSGNTIYF. The entire variable domain, with the rest obtained from reference TRBV7-3 and TRBJ1-3, is as follows: GAGVSQTPSNKVTEKGKYVELRCDPISGHTALYWYRQSLGQGPEFLIYFQGTGAADDSGLPNDRFFAVRPEGSVSTLKIQRTERGDSAVYLCASSLGASSGNTIYFGEGSWLTVV.

This clonotype was seen many times. This chain links TRBV27 with TRBJ1-2; D perhaps matches TRBD1 (6 bases). V lost 8 bases to trimming and J lost 0 bases, with 16 bases between them. The CDR3 totals 15 residues. The germline V gene has CDR1 MNHEY and CDR2 SMNVEV (reference sequence). The CDR3 DNA reads TGTGCCAGCTCTACTACAGGGCCTCCTAACTATGGCTACACCTTC. This encodes CASSTTGPPNYGYTF.